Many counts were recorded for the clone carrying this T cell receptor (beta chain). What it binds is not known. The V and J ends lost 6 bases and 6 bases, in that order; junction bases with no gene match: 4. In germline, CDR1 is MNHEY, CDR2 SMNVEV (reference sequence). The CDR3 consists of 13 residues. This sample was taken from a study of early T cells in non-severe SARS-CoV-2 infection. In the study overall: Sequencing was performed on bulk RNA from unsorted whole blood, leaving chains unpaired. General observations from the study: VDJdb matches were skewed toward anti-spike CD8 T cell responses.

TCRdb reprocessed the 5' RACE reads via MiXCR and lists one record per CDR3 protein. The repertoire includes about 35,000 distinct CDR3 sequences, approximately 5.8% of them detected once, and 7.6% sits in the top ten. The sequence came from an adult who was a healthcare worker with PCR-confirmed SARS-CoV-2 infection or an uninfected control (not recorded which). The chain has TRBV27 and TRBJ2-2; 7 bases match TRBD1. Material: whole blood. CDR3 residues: CASRRQGAGELFF. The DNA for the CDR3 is TGTGCCAGCAGGCGTCAGGGGGCCGGGGAGCTGTTTTTT.